This TCR beta chain emerged from a study of T cell responses to AZD1222 COVID-19 vaccine. The study's findings and limits: None of the repertoires were sampled until the peak T cell response had passed. Clonal diversity was possibly underestimated; the donors were predominantly white British and more often female.

Repertoires were generated with immunoSEQ multiplex PCR, while TCRdb's copy carries only in-frame clones and drops some. The profile shows approximately 120,000 clones, around 89% of them singletons. Remarks on this clone: Antigen specificity is unknown.

The receptor was derived from an adult in good health. The sample consisted of peripheral blood, taken on day 0 of AZD1222 vaccination.

The CDR3 DNA reads TGTGCCAGCAGGGGGACAGGGGCAGATACGCAGTATTTT. The encoded protein is CASRGTGADTQYF. The rearrangement joins TRBV6-5 to TRBJ2-3, with 10 bases lining up with TRBD1. The junction had 1 base not matched to a gene; V was cut back by 6 bases and J by 4 bases. The CDR3 spans 13 residues. Germline V gene sequence: CDR1 MNHEY, CDR2 SVGAGI.